The 29 T cell receptor beta chains reported below all come from one sample, sequenced in a study of cytomegalovirus exposure and HLA in healthy donors. The PCR used 60 Vbeta and 13 Jbeta primers. Sequencing used immunoSEQ multiplex PCR; TCRdb keeps in-frame clones, though not all of them. The sample includes 50,000 to 75,000 clones, 80% seen only once; the top ten take approximately 3.6%. Sequences were obtained from PBMCs. The receptors originated from a woman in her forties in good health and CMV-seronegative.

The chain carries TRBV28 and TRBJ1-1; 7 bases agree with TRBD1. This CDR3 spans 15 amino acids. J was trimmed by 5 bases and V by 7 bases; bases with no gene match: 13. Germline V CDR1 and CDR2: MDHEN, SYDVKM. CDR3 nucleotide sequence: TGTGCCAGCAACGAAGGAGGGGGCATCGGGACTGAAGCTTTCTTT. Protein sequence: CASNEGGGIGTEAFF.

The rearrangement links TRBV10-3 to TRBJ2-2; TRBD2 might be the D (5 bases). V gave up 3 bases and J gave up 1 base, with 6 bases separating them. The CDR3 consists of 14 residues. Germline CDR1 and CDR2: ENHRY and SYGVKD. The DNA of the CDR3 is TGTGCCATCAGTGAACGGGAGAACACCGGGGAGCTGTTTTTT. Translated: CAISERENTGELFF.

V and J are TRBV29-1 and TRBJ2-7; 10 nucleotides align to TRBD2. The CDR3 is made up of 13 amino acids. Germline CDR1 is SQVTM and CDR2 is ANQGSEA. V gave up 4 bases and J gave up 7 bases; unmatched junction bases: 7. CDR3 DNA: TGCAGCGTTGTCGGCCTAGCGGGAGTTGAGCAGTACTTC. It yields the protein CSVVGLAGVEQYF.

The chain links TRBV5-4 to TRBJ2-1; perhaps TRBD2 as D (6 bases). This CDR3 region has 19 residues. CDR1 SGHNT and CDR2 YYREEE come from the germline V gene (reference sequence). V dropped 7 bases and J dropped 4 bases, with 30 bases sitting between them. CDR3 in amino acids: CASFVFPIGGGTPYNEQFF. CDR3 nucleotide sequence: TGTGCCAGCTTTGTTTTCCCCATAGGCGGCGGGACCCCGTACAATGAGCAGTTCTTC.

The V gene is TRBV19, the J gene TRBJ1-1; 10 bases agree with TRBD1. The V segment lost 6 bases and the J segment 4 bases; nucleotides outside the gene matches: 14. This CDR3 contains 17 residues. Germline V gene data show CDR1 as LNHDA and CDR2 as SQIVND (reference sequence). Here the CDR3 reads CASRHTPRDRGSTEAFF. CDR3 DNA: TGTGCCAGTAGACATACCCCGAGGGACAGGGGAAGCACTGAAGCTTTCTTT. Complete variable domain (other parts from reference TRBV19 and TRBJ1-1): DGGITQSPKYLFRKEGQNVTLSCEQNLNHDAMYWYRQDPGQGLRLIYYSQIVNDFQKGDIAEGYSVSREKKESFPLTVTSAQKNPTAFYLCASRHTPRDRGSTEAFFGQGTRLTVV.

This chain joins TRBV6-5 and TRBJ2-7, with a tentative D call TRBD2 (6 bases). The CDR3 extends over 14 amino acids. Trimming shortened V by 5 bases and J by 7 bases, and 18 bases separated the two germline ends. Germline CDR1 is MNHEY and CDR2 is SVGAGI. For the CDR3, the DNA is TGTGCCAGCAGTAGGGACTCGGGGCCTCTGGAGCAGTACTTC. It codes for CASSRDSGPLEQYF.

The chain is built from TRBV11-2 and TRBJ2-6, with TRBD2 matching over 11 bases. CDR1 is SGHAT, CDR2 FQNNGV, per germline. This CDR3 comprises 18 residues. The trim removed 5 bases at V and 0 bases at J, leaving 6 bases unmatched. The CDR3 coding sequence is TGTGCCAGCAGCCCCATAGCGGGGGGGGTCTCTGGGGCCAACGTCCTGACTTTC. Encoded protein: CASSPIAGGVSGANVLTF. The entire variable domain, with the rest obtained from reference TRBV11-2 and TRBJ2-6, is as follows: EAGVAQSPRYKIIEKRQSVAFWCNPISGHATLYWYQQILGQGPKLLIQFQNNGVVDDSQLPKDRFSAERLKGVDSTLKIQPAKLEDSAVYLCASSPIAGGVSGANVLTFGAGSRLTVL.

This rearrangement joins TRBV9 to TRBJ2-3, with 10 bases that match TRBD2. The ends lost 0 bases at V and 4 bases at J; junction bases unmatched: 8. CDR1 is SGDLS and CDR2 is YYNGEE in the germline V gene. The CDR3 loop spans 17 amino acids. The CDR3 bases are TGTGCCAGCAGCGTAGCTGGTATTAGCGGGAGGCCAGATACGCAGTATTTT. This sequence encodes CASSVAGISGRPDTQYF. The entire variable domain, with the rest obtained from reference TRBV9 and TRBJ2-3, is as follows: DSGVTQTPKHLITATGQRVTLRCSPRSGDLSVYWYQQSLDQGLQFLIQYYNGEERAKGNILERFSAQQFPDLHSELNLSSLELGDSALYFCASSVAGISGRPDTQYFGPGTRLTVL.

This rearrangement joins TRBV6-6 to TRBJ2-7; 7 nucleotides line up with TRBD2. Germline loops: CDR1 MNHNY, CDR2 SVGAGI (reference sequence). V lost 8 bases, J lost 4 bases, and 11 bases stayed unmatched. The CDR3 totals 14 residues. The CDR3 loop reads CASGFGRSSYEQYF. The CDR3 DNA reads TGTGCCAGCGGTTTCGGGAGGAGCTCTTACGAGCAGTACTTC.

The chain combines TRBV19 with TRBJ2-1, with 7 positions matching TRBD2. V trimming: 8 bases; J trimming: 10 bases; junction bases outside the gene matches: 5. Germline CDR1 and CDR2: LNHDA and SQIVND (reference sequence). The CDR3 length is 11 residues. The CDR3 reads CASFLGGEQFF. CDR3 nucleotide sequence: TGTGCCAGTTTCCTCGGGGGGGAGCAGTTCTTC.

The V and J genes are TRBV27 and TRBJ1-2; a possible D gene is TRBD1 (6 bases). The V end lost 6 bases, the J end lost 5 bases, and 13 bases lay between the germline ends. CDR1 MNHEY and CDR2 SMNVEV come from the germline V gene (reference sequence). This CDR3 spans 13 amino acids. The CDR3 coding sequence is TGTGCCAGCAGCACGGGACACCATTATGGCTACACCTTC. Protein: CASSTGHHYGYTF.

This clone was seen a few times. The chain couples TRBV29-1 to TRBJ1-1; 7 nucleotides match TRBD1. Trimming removed 5 bases from V and 10 bases from J; junction bases left unmatched: 10. Germline CDR1 and CDR2: SQVTM and ANQGSEA. This CDR3 is built from 12 residues. The CDR3 reads CSVTGTVMGAFF. CDR3 in DNA: TGCAGCGTTACCGGGACAGTTATGGGAGCTTTCTTT.

This clone has a single count. The chain has TRBV5-4 and TRBJ2-1; TRBD2 might be the D (6 bases). V was trimmed by 0 bases and J by 13 bases, leaving 17 bases between them. The CDR3 is 14 residues long. Germline values: CDR1 SGHNT, CDR2 YYREEE (reference sequence). This chain's CDR3 is CASSLDYVAGPQFF. The CDR3 DNA is TGTGCCAGCAGCTTGGATTATGTGGCGGGGCCCCAGTTCTTC.

Concerning this clone itself: The junction shows a germline mismatch at one end, possibly a read error. The rearrangement uses TRBV10-3 and TRBJ2-7, with 9 bases aligning to TRBD1. The CDR3 totals 16 residues. CDR1 ENHRY and CDR2 SYGVKD come from the germline V gene. The CDR3 loop is CAISEMTGGDSYGQYF. The CDR3, as DNA: TGTGCCATCAGTGAAATGACAGGGGGAGACTCCTACGGGCAGTACTTC.

The V and J genes are TRBV11-2 and TRBJ2-2; 9 nucleotides align to TRBD2. Germline V gene data show CDR1 as SGHAT and CDR2 as FQNNGV. The V and J ends lost 6 bases and 0 bases, in that order; junction bases with no gene match: 8. The CDR3 has 17 residues. The CDR3 DNA sequence: TGTGCCAGCAGGACTTTTAGCGGGGGTTCGAACACCGGGGAGCTGTTTTTT. Translated: CASRTFSGGSNTGELFF.

The chain links TRBV28 to TRBJ2-2, with 10 nucleotides matching TRBD2. V lost 5 bases to trimming and J lost 4 bases; unmatched junction nucleotides: 7. Germline V CDR1 and CDR2: MDHEN, SYDVKM. This CDR3 is built from 16 residues. Here the CDR3 DNA reads TGTGCCAGCAGTGAGAGCGGGAGGGTTGTCACCGGGGAGCTGTTTTTT. This encodes CASSESGRVVTGELFF.

The CDR3 DNA reads as TGTGCCAGCAGCGCCCTAGGTGGAGAAAAACTGTTTTTT. It translates to CASSALGGEKLFF. This chain uses TRBV7-9 with TRBJ1-4; D uncertain. The germline gives CDR1 SEHNR, CDR2 FQNEAQ (reference sequence). V dropped 5 bases and J dropped 8 bases, with 12 bases sitting between them. The CDR3 is made up of 13 amino acids.

The chain links TRBV7-3 to TRBJ2-5; 8 nucleotides line up with TRBD2. Unmatched junction bases numbered 8, after V lost 3 bases and J lost 5 bases. The V gene's germline CDR1 is SGHTA and CDR2 FQGTGA. There are 15 residues in the CDR3. This CDR3 reads CASSFTGLAYETQYF. The CDR3 bases are TGTGCCAGCAGCTTTACAGGACTAGCCTACGAGACCCAGTACTTC.

The V call is TRBV6-1, the J call TRBJ2-7; 9 bases fit TRBD2. J gave up 0 bases and V 2 bases, and 5 bases lay outside the gene matches. The CDR3 spans 16 residues. Germline V lookup: CDR1 MNHNS, CDR2 SASEGT. CDR3 residues: CASSELPSGTSYEQYF. In DNA, the CDR3 is TGTGCCAGCAGTGAACTCCCTAGCGGGACCTCCTACGAGCAGTACTTC.

This sequence joins TRBV5-1 and TRBJ2-7; tentatively, D is TRBD2 (6 bases). The CDR3 is 13 residues long. Trimming left V 4 bases short and J 6 bases short, with 14 bases between. Germline CDR1 reads SGHRS; CDR2 reads YFSETQ. CDR3 sequence: CASSLSGTGEQYF. CDR3 nucleotides: TGCGCCAGCAGCCTCTCCGGGACTGGCGAGCAGTACTTC.

The chain joins TRBV28 to TRBJ2-2, with 8 bases matching TRBD2. The CDR3 totals 12 residues. Trimming cost V 8 bases and J 7 bases; bases outside gene matches: 3. The germline CDR1 and CDR2 sequences are MDHEN and SYDVKM. For the CDR3, the DNA is TGTGCCAGCCTCGGGGGGGGCGGGGAGCTGTTTTTT. Protein: CASLGGGGELFF.

V gene TRBV7-9 combines with J gene TRBJ2-7; 9 bases line up with TRBD1. Trimming took 7 bases from V and 5 from J; bases not matched to a gene: 3. The length of the CDR3 is 12 residues. In germline, CDR1 is SEHNR, CDR2 FQNEAQ (reference sequence). CDR3: CASIGTGNEQYF. The CDR3 nucleotides are TGTGCCAGCATCGGGACAGGGAACGAGCAGTACTTC.

This clone is a singleton in its sample. The V gene is TRBV11-3, the J gene TRBJ2-2; perhaps TRBD2 as D (5 bases). The CDR3 extends over 14 amino acids. Germline CDR1 reads SGHNT; CDR2 reads YENEEA. V was cut by 5 bases and J by 4 bases, with 11 bases left in between. The CDR3 here is CASSPTRPTGELFF. DNA for the CDR3: TGTGCCAGCAGCCCCACTAGACCCACCGGGGAGCTGTTTTTT. The full variable domain, its missing parts supplied by reference TRBV11-3 and TRBJ2-2, is EAGVVQSPRYKIIEKKQPVAFWCNPISGHNTLYWYLQNLGQGPELLIRYENEEAVDDSQLPKDRFSAERLKGVDSTLKIQPAELGDSAVYLCASSPTRPTGELFFGEGSRLTVL.

In this sample, this clone turned up a few times. This chain joins TRBV28 and TRBJ2-7, with D unresolved. V shed 7 bases and J shed 2 bases, with 9 bases lying between them. The CDR3 sequence is 12 residues long. Per the germline V gene, CDR1 is MDHEN and CDR2 is SYDVKM. The CDR3 DNA reads TGTGCCAGCACCTCCTCCGCCTACGAGCAGTACTTC. Amino acid sequence: CASTSSAYEQYF.

The rearrangement links TRBV9 to TRBJ1-5; maybe TRBD1 (5 bases). This CDR3 spans 15 amino acids. The V end was cut by 4 bases, the J end by 7 bases, with 18 bases between. Germline CDR1 SGDLS, CDR2 YYNGEE. CDR3 in DNA: TGTGCCAGCAGCCGCTACCCGGACGGGGGGCAGCCCCAGCATTTT. Its translation is CASSRYPDGGQPQHF.

V is TRBV28 and J is TRBJ1-1; no reliable D call. The CDR3 is 17 residues long. CDR1 and CDR2 from the germline V gene are MDHEN and SYDVKM. The V end lost 7 bases, the J end lost 7 bases, and 28 bases lay between the germline ends. The chain's CDR3 is CASNGLSDVPTLSEAFF. The CDR3 DNA reads as TGTGCCAGCAATGGGCTTAGCGATGTTCCGACTCTAAGTGAAGCTTTCTTT.

This clone was found a few times. This chain uses TRBV6-6 with TRBJ2-3; D may be TRBD2 (6 bases). This CDR3 region has 14 residues. V shed 4 bases and J shed 2 bases, with 10 bases lying between them. The germline CDR1 and CDR2 sequences are MNHNY and SVGAGI (reference sequence). The CDR3 spells CASSSGTPTDTQYF. The CDR3 coding sequence is TGTGCCAGCAGTTCCGGGACTCCCACAGATACGCAGTATTTT.

The chain is built from TRBV19 and TRBJ1-2; TRBD1 aligns across 7 bases. CDR1 is LNHDA, CDR2 SQIVND, per germline (reference sequence). The CDR3 runs to 16 residues. V was clipped by 6 bases and J by 4 bases; unmatched bases: 14. The CDR3 spells CASSDVPGGSAYGYTF. In DNA form, the CDR3 reads TGTGCCAGTAGCGACGTTCCAGGGGGGTCGGCCTATGGCTACACCTTC. The full variable domain, completed using reference TRBV19 and TRBJ1-2, is DGGITQSPKYLFRKEGQNVTLSCEQNLNHDAMYWYRQDPGQGLRLIYYSQIVNDFQKGDIAEGYSVSREKKESFPLTVTSAQKNPTAFYLCASSDVPGGSAYGYTFGSGTRLTVV.

The CDR3 sequence: CASRTGTSGRALNEQFF. The DNA for the CDR3 is TGTGCCAGCAGGACCGGGACTAGCGGGAGGGCCCTCAATGAGCAGTTCTTC. The rearrangement links TRBV27 to TRBJ2-1; TRBD2 matches at 16 bases. The J segment lost 6 bases and the V segment lost 6 bases, leaving 8 bases of the junction unmatched. Germline CDR1 MNHEY, CDR2 SMNVEV (reference sequence). The CDR3 covers 17 residues.